This T cell receptor beta chain was sequenced for a study of cytomegalovirus exposure and HLA in healthy donors. V dropped 3 bases and J dropped 7 bases, with 18 bases sitting between them. CDR3 length equals 15 residues. The V gene's germline CDR1 is LNHDA and CDR2 SQIVND (reference sequence). As to this clone: Its antigen is currently unknown.

A multiplex PCR was run with 60 Vbeta primers and 13 Jbeta primers. The assay was immunoSEQ multiplex PCR, and TCRdb's table has in-frame clones only and misses some. Of some 210,000 clones in the sample, 77% were seen once. General study findings and limits: As confirmed in vitro, three CMV-associated chains were specific for CMV antigens.

The sequenced sample consisted of PBMCs. The clonotype originates from a woman in her twenties or thirties in good health and CMV-seropositive. The rearrangement joins TRBV19 to TRBJ1-2; D is possibly TRBD1 (5 bases). The CDR3 region is CASSMEFLQRGGYTF. Here the CDR3 DNA reads TGTGCCAGTAGTATGGAGTTTCTCCAAAGGGGTGGCTACACCTTC.